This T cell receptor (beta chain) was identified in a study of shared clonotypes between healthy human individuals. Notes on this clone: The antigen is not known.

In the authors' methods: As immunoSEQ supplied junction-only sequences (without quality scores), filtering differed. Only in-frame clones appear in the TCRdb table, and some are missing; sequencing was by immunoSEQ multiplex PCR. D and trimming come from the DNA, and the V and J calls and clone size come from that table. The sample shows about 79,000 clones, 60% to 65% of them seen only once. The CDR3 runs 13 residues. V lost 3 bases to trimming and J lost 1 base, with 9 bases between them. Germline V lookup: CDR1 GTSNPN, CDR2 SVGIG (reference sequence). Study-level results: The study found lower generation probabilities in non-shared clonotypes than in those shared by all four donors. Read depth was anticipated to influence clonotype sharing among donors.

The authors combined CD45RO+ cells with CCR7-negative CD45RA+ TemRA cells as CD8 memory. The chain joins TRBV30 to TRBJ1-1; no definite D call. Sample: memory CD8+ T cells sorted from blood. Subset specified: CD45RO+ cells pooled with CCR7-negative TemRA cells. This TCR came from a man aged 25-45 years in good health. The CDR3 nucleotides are TGTGCCTGGAGCCTCGATCAGAACACTGAAGCTTTCTTT. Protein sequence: CAWSLDQNTEAFF.